The clone carrying this TCR beta chain was recorded at least ten times. What it binds is unknown. The data belong to a study of T-cell reconstitution after alpha-beta-depleted transplantation in children. Germline CDR1 reads SGHRS; CDR2 reads YFSETQ. The junction had 9 bases not matched to a gene; V was cut back by 3 bases and J by 10 bases. The length of the CDR3 is 16 residues. Study observations and caveats: Roughly two months post-transplant, alpha-beta T cells reportedly originated from several hundred graft clones that had expanded. At the one-year point after transplant, T-cell counts and TCRbeta diversity were found to come mostly from T cells that had been newly produced.

Unique molecular identifiers were incorporated when the TCRbeta library was constructed. TCRdb fed the PCR reads into MiXCR, producing one record per CDR3 protein. The table has approximately 300,000 distinct CDR3 sequences, more than 9% seen once. This chain links TRBV5-1 with TRBJ2-1, with 14 nucleotides matching TRBD2. This TCR derives from a male patient aged 2 to 9 who had a stem cell transplant for chronic granulomatous disease, so the T cells may come from the graft donor. The material sequenced was peripheral blood, taken 180 days after TCRalphabeta/CD19-depleted stem cell transplant. The CDR3 here is CASSSRLAGGPLEQFF. In nucleotides, the CDR3 is TGCGCCAGCAGCTCCCGACTAGCGGGAGGGCCTTTGGAGCAGTTCTTC.